Listed below are T cell receptor beta chains from one sample, sequenced in a study of shared clonotypes between healthy human individuals. The table came from immunoSEQ multiplex PCR; TCRdb's copy has only in-frame clones and leaves some out. The sample records some 1.5 million clones, 96% being singletons. Sequencing input: naive CD4+ T cells sorted from blood. The receptors derive from a man aged 30 to 39 in good health. The CDR3 runs from the conserved cysteine through the conserved F or W. The order of the fields is D gene, V gene, J gene, CDR3 protein, CDR3 DNA. The D gene is left open where the match is weak.

TRBD1	TRBV15	TRBJ1-1	CATSRGGRGPEDTEAFF	TGTGCCACCAGCAGAGGGGGCAGGGGGCCTGAGGACACTGAAGCTTTCTTT
TRBD1	TRBV2	TRBJ2-5	CASRDRETQYF	TGTGCCAGCAGGGACAGGGAGACCCAGTACTTC
NA	TRBV6-6	TRBJ2-5	CASSRSGVGETQYF	TGTGCCAGCAGTAGATCAGGGGTTGGCGAGACCCAGTACTTC
NA	TRBV6-6	TRBJ1-1	CASRGSAMNTEAFF	TGTGCCAGCAGGGGCAGCGCAATGAACACTGAAGCTTTCTTT
NA	TRBV9	TRBJ2-1	CASSVNTNGGEQFF	TGTGCCAGCAGCGTCAACACGAACGGGGGTGAGCAGTTCTTC
NA	TRBV19	TRBJ1-1	CASSGPRGPGRYTEAFF	TGTGCCAGTAGTGGGCCGCGGGGCCCCGGGCGTTACACTGAAGCTTTCTTT
NA	TRBV5-4	TRBJ2-7	CASSLVGRSSYEQYF	TGTGCCAGCAGCTTGGTTGGCAGGAGCTCCTACGAGCAGTACTTC
TRBD2	TRBV11-2	TRBJ2-7	CASNDAGLEYEQYF	TGTGCCAGCAACGACGCGGGACTAGAGTACGAGCAGTACTTC
NA	TRBV27	TRBJ2-1	CASSLIPPAGANNEQFF	TGTGCCAGCAGTTTAATCCCCCCGGCAGGGGCCAACAATGAGCAGTTCTTC
NA	TRBV18	TRBJ1-5	CASSFTSGDQPQHF	TGTGCCAGCTCATTTACCAGTGGCGATCAGCCCCAGCATTTT